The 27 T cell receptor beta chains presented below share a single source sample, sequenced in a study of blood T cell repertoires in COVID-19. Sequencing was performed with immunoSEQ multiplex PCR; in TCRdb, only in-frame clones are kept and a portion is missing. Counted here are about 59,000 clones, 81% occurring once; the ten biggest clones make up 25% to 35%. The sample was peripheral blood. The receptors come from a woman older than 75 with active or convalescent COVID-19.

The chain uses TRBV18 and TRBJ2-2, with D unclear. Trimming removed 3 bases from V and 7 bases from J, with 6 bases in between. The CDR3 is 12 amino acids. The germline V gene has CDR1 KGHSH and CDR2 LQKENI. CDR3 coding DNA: TGTGCCAGCTCACCTACAGACGGGGAGCTGTTTTTT. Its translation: CASSPTDGELFF. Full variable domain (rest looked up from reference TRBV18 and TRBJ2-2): NAGVMQNPRHLVRRRGQEARLRCSPMKGHSHVYWYRQLPEEGLKFMVYLQKENIIDESGMPKERFSAEFPKEGPSILRIQQVVRGDSAAYFCASSPTDGELFFGEGSRLTVL.

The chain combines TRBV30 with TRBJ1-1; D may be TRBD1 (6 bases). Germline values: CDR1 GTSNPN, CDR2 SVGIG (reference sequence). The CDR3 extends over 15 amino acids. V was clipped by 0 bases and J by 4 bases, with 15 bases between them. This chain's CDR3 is CAWSVTRQGPTEAFF. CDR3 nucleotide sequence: TGTGCCTGGAGTGTAACAAGGCAGGGGCCCACTGAAGCTTTCTTT.

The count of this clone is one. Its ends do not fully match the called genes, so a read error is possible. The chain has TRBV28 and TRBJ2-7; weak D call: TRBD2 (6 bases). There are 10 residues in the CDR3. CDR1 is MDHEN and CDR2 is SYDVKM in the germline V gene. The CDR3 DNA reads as TGTGCCAGCAGTAAGACTAGAACACACTTC. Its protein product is CASSKTRTHF.

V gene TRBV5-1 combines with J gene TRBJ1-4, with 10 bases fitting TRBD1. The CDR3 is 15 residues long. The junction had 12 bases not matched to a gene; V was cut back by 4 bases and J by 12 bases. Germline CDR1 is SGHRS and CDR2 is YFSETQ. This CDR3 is CASSTRTGGDVELFF. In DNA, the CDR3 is TGCGCCAGCAGCACAAGGACAGGGGGAGACGTAGAACTGTTTTTT.

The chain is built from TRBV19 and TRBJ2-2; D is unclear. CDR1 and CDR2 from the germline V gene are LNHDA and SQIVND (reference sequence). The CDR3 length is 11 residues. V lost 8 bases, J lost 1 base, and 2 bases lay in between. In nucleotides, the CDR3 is TGTGCCAGTCAGAACACCGGGGAGCTGTTTTTT. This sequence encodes CASQNTGELFF.

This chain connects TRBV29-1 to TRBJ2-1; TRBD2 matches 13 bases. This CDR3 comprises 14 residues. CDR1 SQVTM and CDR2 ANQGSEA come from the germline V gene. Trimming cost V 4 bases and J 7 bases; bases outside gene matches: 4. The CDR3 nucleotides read TGCAGCGTTGGACTAGCGGGGGGTGGGAATGAGCAGTTCTTC. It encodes CSVGLAGGGNEQFF.

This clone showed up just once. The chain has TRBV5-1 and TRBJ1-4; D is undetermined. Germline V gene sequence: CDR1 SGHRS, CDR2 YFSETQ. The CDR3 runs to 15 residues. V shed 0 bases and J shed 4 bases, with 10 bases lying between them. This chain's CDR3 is CASSLVSDINEKLFF. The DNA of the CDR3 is TGCGCCAGCAGCTTGGTGTCAGATATTAATGAAAAACTGTTTTTT.

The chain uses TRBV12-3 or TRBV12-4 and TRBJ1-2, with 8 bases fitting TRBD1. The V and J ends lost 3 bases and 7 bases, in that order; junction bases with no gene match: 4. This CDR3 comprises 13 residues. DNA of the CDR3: TGTGCCAGCAGTTTGTCTACAGGGGGTGGCTACACCTTC. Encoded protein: CASSLSTGGGYTF.

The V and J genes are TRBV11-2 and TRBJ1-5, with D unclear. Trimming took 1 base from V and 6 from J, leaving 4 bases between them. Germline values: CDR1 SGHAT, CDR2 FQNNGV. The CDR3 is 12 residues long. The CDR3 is CASSLAGQPQHF. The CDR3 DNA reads TGTGCCAGCAGCTTAGCAGGTCAGCCCCAGCATTTT.

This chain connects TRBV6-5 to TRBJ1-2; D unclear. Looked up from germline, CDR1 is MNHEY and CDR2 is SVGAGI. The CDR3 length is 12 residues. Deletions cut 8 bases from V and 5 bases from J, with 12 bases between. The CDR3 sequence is CASVDPGYGYTF. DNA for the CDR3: TGTGCCAGCGTTGACCCGGGTTATGGCTACACCTTC.

CDR3 protein: CASSTTGGLDEQFF. The DNA of the CDR3 is TGTGCCAGTAGTACGACAGGGGGCTTGGATGAGCAGTTCTTC. The rearrangement links TRBV19 to TRBJ2-1; 10 bases line up with TRBD1. This CDR3 is built from 14 residues. Trimming at V came to 4 bases and at J to 8 bases, leaving 5 bases not matched to a gene. Germline CDR1 and CDR2: LNHDA and SQIVND (reference sequence). The full variable domain, its missing parts supplied by reference TRBV19 and TRBJ2-1, is DGGITQSPKYLFRKEGQNVTLSCEQNLNHDAMYWYRQDPGQGLRLIYYSQIVNDFQKGDIAEGYSVSREKKESFPLTVTSAQKNPTAFYLCASSTTGGLDEQFFGPGTRLTVL.

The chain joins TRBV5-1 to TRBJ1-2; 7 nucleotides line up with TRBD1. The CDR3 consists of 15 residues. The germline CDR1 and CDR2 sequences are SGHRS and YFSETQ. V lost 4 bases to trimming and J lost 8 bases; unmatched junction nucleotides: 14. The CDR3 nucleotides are TGCGCCAGCAGCCTCCAGACAGGGCTTTCGAGGGGCTACACCTTC. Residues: CASSLQTGLSRGYTF. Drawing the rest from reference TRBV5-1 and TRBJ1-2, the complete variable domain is KAGVTQTPRYLIKTRGQQVTLSCSPISGHRSVSWYQQTPGQGLQFLFEYFSETQRNKGNFPGRFSGRQFSNSRSEMNVSTLELGDSALYLCASSLQTGLSRGYTFGSGTRLTVV.

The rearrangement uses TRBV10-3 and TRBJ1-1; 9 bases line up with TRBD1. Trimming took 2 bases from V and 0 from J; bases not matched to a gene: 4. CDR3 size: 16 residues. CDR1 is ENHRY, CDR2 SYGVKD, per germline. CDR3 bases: TGTGCCATCAGTGAGACAGGGGGCATAATGAACACTGAAGCTTTCTTT. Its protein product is CAISETGGIMNTEAFF.

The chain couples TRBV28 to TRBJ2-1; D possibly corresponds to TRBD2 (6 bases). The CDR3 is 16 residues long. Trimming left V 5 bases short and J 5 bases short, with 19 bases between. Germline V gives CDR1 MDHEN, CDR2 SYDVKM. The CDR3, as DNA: TGTGCCAGCAGTAAACTAGCTCTTCTCAACAACAATGAGCAGTTCTTC. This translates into CASSKLALLNNNEQFF.

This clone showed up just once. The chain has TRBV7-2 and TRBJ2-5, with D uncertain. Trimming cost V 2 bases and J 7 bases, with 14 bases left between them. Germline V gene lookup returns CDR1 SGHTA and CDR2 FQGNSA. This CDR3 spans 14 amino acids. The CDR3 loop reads CASSLLGSPVTQYF. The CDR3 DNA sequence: TGTGCCAGCAGCTTATTGGGCAGCCCAGTGACCCAGTACTTC.

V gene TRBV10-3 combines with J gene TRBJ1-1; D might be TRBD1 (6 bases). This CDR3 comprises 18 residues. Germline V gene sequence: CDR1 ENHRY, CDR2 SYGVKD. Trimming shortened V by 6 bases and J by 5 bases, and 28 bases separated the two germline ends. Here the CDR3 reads CAIRTFGQGRERGTEAFF. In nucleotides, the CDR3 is TGTGCCATCAGAACCTTCGGGCAGGGGAGGGAAAGGGGGACTGAAGCTTTCTTT.

The CDR3: CATAPGQGIETQYF. The DNA for the CDR3 is TGTGCCACGGCTCCGGGACAGGGGATAGAGACCCAGTACTTC. The chain uses TRBV10-3 and TRBJ2-5, with 10 bases lining up with TRBD1. V shed 10 bases and J 4 bases; nucleotides not matched to a gene: 9. CDR3 length: 14 amino acids. Germline assignment: CDR1 ENHRY and CDR2 SYGVKD.

Written as DNA, the CDR3 is TGTGCCAGCTCACCACGGCTAAGGACAGGGGGCACAGATACGCAGTATTTT. Its protein product is CASSPRLRTGGTDTQYF. The chain has TRBV18 and TRBJ2-3; 9 nucleotides agree with TRBD1. CDR1 is KGHSH and CDR2 is LQKENI in the germline V gene. The CDR3 consists of 17 residues. V was pared by 1 base and J by 1 base, with 6 bases of the junction left unmatched.

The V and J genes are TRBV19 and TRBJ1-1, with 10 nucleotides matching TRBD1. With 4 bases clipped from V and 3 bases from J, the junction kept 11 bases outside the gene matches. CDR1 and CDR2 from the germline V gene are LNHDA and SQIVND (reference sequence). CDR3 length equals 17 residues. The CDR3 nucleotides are TGTGCCAGTAGTAGGGGGACAGGGGTCACAAGGGACACTGAAGCTTTCTTT. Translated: CASSRGTGVTRDTEAFF.

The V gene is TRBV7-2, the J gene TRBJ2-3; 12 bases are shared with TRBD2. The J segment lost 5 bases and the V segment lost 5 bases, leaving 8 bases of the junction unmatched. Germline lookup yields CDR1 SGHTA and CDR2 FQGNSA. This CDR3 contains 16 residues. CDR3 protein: CASSQELAGGGDTQYF. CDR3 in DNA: TGTGCCAGCAGCCAAGAACTAGCGGGGGGAGGAGATACGCAGTATTTT. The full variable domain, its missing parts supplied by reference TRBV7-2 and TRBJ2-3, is GAGVSQSPSNKVTEKGKDVELRCDPISGHTALYWYRQSLGQGLEFLIYFQGNSAPDKSGLPSDRFSAERTGGSVSTLTIQRTQQEDSAVYLCASSQELAGGGDTQYFGPGTRLTVL.

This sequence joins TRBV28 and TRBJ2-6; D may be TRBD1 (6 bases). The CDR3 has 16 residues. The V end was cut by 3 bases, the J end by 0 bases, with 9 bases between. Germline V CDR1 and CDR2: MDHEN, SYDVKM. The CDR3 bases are TGTGCCAGCAGTTTGGGACAACTCTCTGGGGCCAACGTCCTGACTTTC. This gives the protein CASSLGQLSGANVLTF.

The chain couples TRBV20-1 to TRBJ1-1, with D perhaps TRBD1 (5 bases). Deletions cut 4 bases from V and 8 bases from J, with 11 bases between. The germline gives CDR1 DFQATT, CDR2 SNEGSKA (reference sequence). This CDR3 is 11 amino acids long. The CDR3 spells CSAMLNREAFF. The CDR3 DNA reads TGCAGTGCTATGTTGAACAGGGAAGCTTTCTTT.

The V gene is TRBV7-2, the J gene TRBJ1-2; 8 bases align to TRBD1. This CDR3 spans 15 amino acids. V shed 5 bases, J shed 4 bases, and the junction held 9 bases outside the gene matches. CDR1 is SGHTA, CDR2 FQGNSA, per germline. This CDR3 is CASSTPGQDRYGYTF. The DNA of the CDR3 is TGTGCCAGCAGCACACCGGGACAGGACCGCTATGGCTACACCTTC.

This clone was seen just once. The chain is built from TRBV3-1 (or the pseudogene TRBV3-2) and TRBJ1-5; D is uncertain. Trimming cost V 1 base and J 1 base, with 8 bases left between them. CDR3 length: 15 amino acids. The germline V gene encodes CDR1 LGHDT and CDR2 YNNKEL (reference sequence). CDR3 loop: CASSQGVESNQPQHF. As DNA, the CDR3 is TGTGCCAGCAGCCAAGGGGTGGAGAGCAATCAGCCCCAGCATTTT.

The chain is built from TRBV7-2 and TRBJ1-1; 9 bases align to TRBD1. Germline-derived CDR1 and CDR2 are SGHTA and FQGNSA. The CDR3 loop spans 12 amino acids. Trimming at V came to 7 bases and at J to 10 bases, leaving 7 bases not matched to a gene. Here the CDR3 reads CASIKQGQGAFF. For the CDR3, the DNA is TGTGCCAGCATCAAACAGGGACAGGGAGCTTTCTTT.

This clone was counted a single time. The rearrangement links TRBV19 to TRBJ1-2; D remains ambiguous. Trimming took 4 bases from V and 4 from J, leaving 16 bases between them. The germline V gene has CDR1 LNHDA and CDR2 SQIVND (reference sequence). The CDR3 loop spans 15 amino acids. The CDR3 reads CASSKFGTEGYGYTF. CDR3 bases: TGTGCCAGTAGTAAATTCGGCACGGAGGGCTATGGCTACACCTTC.

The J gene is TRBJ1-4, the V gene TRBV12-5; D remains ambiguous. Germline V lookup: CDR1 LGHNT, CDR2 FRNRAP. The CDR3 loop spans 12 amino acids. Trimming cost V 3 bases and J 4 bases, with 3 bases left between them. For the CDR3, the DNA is TGTGCTAGTGGTTTCAGTAATGAAAAACTGTTTTTT. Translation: CASGFSNEKLFF.